This T cell receptor beta chain was sequenced during a study of blood T cell repertoires in COVID-19. Whole-study context: Specimens from acute and convalescent COVID-19 originated in the United States, Italy and Spain. PBMCs, B-cell-depleted T cells, or T cells were the source of the cDNA or gDNA that made up the material.

As processed by the authors: Reference gene primer amplification gave estimated nucleated cell counts. Produced via immunoSEQ multiplex PCR; TCRdb's table is partial and in-frame only. V and J calls and clone size are copied from that table; D and trimming were computed from the DNA. The sample carries around 250,000 clones, approximately 87% recorded once. This receptor was taken from a man aged 60 to 69 with acute or convalescent COVID-19. The sample comprised peripheral blood.

The CDR3 sequence: CATSPLGGANQPQHF. The CDR3 DNA reads TGTGCCACTAGCCCGTTGGGGGGGGCTAATCAGCCCCAGCATTTT. The chain joins TRBV15 to TRBJ1-5, with D perhaps TRBD1 (6 bases). Trimming left V 9 bases short and J 4 bases short, with 19 bases between. The V gene's germline CDR1 is LNHNV and CDR2 YYDKDF (reference sequence). This CDR3 has 15 residues.